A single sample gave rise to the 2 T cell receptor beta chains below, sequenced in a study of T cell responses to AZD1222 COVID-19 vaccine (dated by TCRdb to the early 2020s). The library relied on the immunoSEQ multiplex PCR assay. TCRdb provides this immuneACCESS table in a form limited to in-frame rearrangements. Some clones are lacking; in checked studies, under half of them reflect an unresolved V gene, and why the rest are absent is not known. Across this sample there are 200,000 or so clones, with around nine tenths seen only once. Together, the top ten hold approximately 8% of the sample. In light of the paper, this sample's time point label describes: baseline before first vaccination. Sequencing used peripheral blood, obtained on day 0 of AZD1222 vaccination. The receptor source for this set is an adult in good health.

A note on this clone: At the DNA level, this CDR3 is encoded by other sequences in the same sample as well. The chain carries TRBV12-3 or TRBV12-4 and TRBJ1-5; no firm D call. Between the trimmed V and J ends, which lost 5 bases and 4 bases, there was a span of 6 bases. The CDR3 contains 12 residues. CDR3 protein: CASSPSNQPQHF. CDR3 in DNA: TGTGCCAGCAGTCCATCGAATCAGCCCCAGCATTTT.

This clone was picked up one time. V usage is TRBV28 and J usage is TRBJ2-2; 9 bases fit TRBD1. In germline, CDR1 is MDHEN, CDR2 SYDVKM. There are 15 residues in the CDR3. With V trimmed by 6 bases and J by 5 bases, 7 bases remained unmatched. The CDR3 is CASREQGARTGELFF. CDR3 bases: TGTGCCAGCAGGGAACAGGGGGCACGAACCGGGGAGCTGTTTTTT.